The text below deals with one T cell receptor beta chain. The sample belongs to a study of T-cell memory formation after mild COVID-19. One entry per CDR3 protein results from TCRdb running MiXCR on the 5' RACE reads. The sample shows 550,000 to 600,000 distinct CDR3 sequences, 17% of them seen only once. CDR1 is SGHTA and CDR2 is FQGTGA in the germline V gene. This CDR3 has 15 residues. Trimming cost V 5 bases and J 1 base; bases outside gene matches: 4. The rearrangement links TRBV7-3 to TRBJ2-1, with TRBD2 identical over 8 bases. This TCR derives from an adult woman who had mild COVID-19 (a few samples of this study predate the infection). Cell type and time point are not known. Sequencing was performed on PBMCs or a T cell subset sorted from them (not recorded which). The chain's CDR3 is CASSVSGISYNEQFF. CDR3 sequence (DNA): TGTGCCAGCAGCGTTAGCGGGATTTCCTACAATGAGCAGTTCTTC. The entire variable domain, with the rest obtained from reference TRBV7-3 and TRBJ2-1, is as follows: GAGVSQTPSNKVTEKGKYVELRCDPISGHTALYWYRQSLGQGPEFLIYFQGTGAADDSGLPNDRFFAVRPEGSVSTLKIQRTERGDSAVYLCASSVSGISYNEQFFGPGTRLTVL.